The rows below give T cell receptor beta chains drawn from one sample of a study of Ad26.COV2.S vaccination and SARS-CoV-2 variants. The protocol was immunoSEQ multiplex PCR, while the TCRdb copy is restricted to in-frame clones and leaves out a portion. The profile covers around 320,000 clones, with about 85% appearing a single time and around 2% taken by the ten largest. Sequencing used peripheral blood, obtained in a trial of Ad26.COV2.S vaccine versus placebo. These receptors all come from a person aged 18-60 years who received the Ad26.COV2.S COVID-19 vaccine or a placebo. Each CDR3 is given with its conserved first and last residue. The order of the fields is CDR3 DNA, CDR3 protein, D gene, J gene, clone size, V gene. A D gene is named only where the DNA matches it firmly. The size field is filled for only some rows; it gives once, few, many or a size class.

TGTGCCAGTAGTACTCGGGACAGGGCAAGATCTCCTAACTATGGCTACACCTTC,CASSTRDRARSPNYGYTF,TRBD1,TRBJ1-2,few,TRBV19
TGCGCCAGCAGCAGCCGGGACAGGAACACTGAAGCTTTCTTT,CASSSRDRNTEAFF,TRBD1,TRBJ1-1,.,TRBV5-1
TGCAGCGTTGTCGGGATTCCCGACCGGCAGCCCCACGAGCAGTACTTC,CSVVGIPDRQPHEQYF,.,TRBJ2-7,few,TRBV29-1
TGTGCCAGTAGCATAGGGACAGGACCGTACGAGCAGTACTTC,CASSIGTGPYEQYF,TRBD1,TRBJ2-7,.,TRBV19
TGTGCCAGCAGCACTCCGGGGGCCCAGAGAGGTACTGAAGCTTTCTTT,CASSTPGAQRGTEAFF,.,TRBJ1-1,.,TRBV5-5
TGCAGCATTTTAGGACAAGACTATGGCTACACCTTC,CSILGQDYGYTF,.,TRBJ1-2,.,TRBV29-1
TGTGCCAGCAGCTTAGTGGTGGGCGGGTTCATAAATGAGCAGTTCTTC,CASSLVVGGFINEQFF,.,TRBJ2-1,.,TRBV7-2
TGTGCCAGCAGCCCGATAGGGGCGCAGGTCAATGAGCAGTTCTTC,CASSPIGAQVNEQFF,.,TRBJ2-1,.,TRBV3-1/TRBV3-2
TGTGCCAGCAGTCCGACAGGTCGTAGTGGGGCCCAGTACTTC,CASSPTGRSGAQYF,.,TRBJ2-5,.,TRBV28
TGTGCCAGCAGCTTGGGCAGGCGGGACTATGGCTACACCTTC,CASSLGRRDYGYTF,.,TRBJ1-2,.,TRBV5-6
TGTGCCAGCAGTAGGACGATAAACACTGAAGCTTTCTTT,CASSRTINTEAFF,.,TRBJ1-1,once,TRBV28
TGTGCCATCAGTGACCGCAGCACAGATACGCAGTATTTT,CAISDRSTDTQYF,.,TRBJ2-3,.,TRBV10-3
TGTGCCAGCAGCCAAAGAGGGACAGGAGCGTACCCAGATACGCAGTATTTT,CASSQRGTGAYPDTQYF,TRBD1,TRBJ2-3,.,TRBV14
TGTGCCAGCAGCCCCTCGGGGTCCTACGAGCAGTACTTC,CASSPSGSYEQYF,.,TRBJ2-7,many,TRBV7-3
TGCGCCAGCAGCCAGCTGGGGGGGCATGAAGATACGCAGTATTTT,CASSQLGGHEDTQYF,.,TRBJ2-3,.,TRBV5-1
TGTGCCAGCAGTTTATCGAGGGCAGGGTCCGTCCACGAGCAGTACTTC,CASSLSRAGSVHEQYF,.,TRBJ2-7,.,TRBV27
TGTGCCAGTAGTACTGGCCCTAATGAAAAACTGTTTTTT,CASSTGPNEKLFF,.,TRBJ1-4,.,TRBV19
TGCGCCAGCGGAATTACAGGGGACGGAAATTCACCCCTCCACTTT,CASGITGDGNSPLHF,TRBD1,TRBJ1-6,.,TRBV5-1
TGTGCCAGCAGCCCCGGTCCGGGGGCCTCTCGTAACTATGGCTACACCTTC,CASSPGPGASRNYGYTF,.,TRBJ1-2,.,TRBV7-2
TGTGCCAGCAGTTTAGGGTCCTATTCACCCCTCCACTTT,CASSLGSYSPLHF,.,TRBJ1-6,.,TRBV27